This TCR beta chain was captured by sequencing in a study of cytomegalovirus exposure and HLA in healthy donors. Study results and caveats: Near-uniform donor sequencing depth was presumed by presence/absence analyses.

V was shortened by 0 bases and J by 1 base, with 3 bases between the two germline ends. There are 13 residues in the CDR3. Germline V gives CDR1 MNHEY, CDR2 SMNVEV (reference sequence). Notes on this clone: Its antigen is still unknown.

A multiplex PCR was run with 60 Vbeta primers and 13 Jbeta primers. Generated by immunoSEQ multiplex PCR, the TCRdb table keeps only in-frame clones and is missing some. The top ten hold 0.55% to 0.85% of the sample, which has 100,000 to 150,000 clones, 65% to 90% seen once. V is TRBV27 and J is TRBJ1-2; D is uncertain. The sample comprised PBMCs. The TCR originated in a man aged 18 to 30 in good health and CMV-seronegative. The CDR3 loop reads CASSLSLNYGYTF. The CDR3 DNA is TGTGCCAGCAGTTTATCCCTTAACTATGGCTACACCTTC.